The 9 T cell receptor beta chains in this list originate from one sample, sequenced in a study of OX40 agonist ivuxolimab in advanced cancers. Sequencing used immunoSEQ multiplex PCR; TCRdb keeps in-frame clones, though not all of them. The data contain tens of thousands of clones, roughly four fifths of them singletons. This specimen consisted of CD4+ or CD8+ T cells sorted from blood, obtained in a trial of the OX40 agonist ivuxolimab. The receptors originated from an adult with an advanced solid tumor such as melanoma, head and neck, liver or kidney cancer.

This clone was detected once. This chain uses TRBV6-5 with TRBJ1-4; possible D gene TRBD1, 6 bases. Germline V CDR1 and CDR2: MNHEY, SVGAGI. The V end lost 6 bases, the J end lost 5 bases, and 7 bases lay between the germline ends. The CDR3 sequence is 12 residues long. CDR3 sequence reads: CASSRGNEKLFF. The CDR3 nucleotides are TGTGCCAGCAGCAGGGGAAATGAAAAACTGTTTTTT.

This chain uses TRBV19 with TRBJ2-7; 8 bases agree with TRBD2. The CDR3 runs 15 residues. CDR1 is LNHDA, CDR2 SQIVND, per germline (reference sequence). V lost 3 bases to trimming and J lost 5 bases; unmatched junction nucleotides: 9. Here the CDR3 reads CASSIPLAGQHEQYF. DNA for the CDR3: TGTGCCAGTAGTATTCCTCTAGCGGGTCAACACGAGCAGTACTTC.

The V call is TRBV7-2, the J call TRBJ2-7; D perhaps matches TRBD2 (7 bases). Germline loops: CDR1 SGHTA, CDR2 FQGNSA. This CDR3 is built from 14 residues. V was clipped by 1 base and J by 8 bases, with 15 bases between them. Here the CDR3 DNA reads TGTGCCAGCAGCTTAGGATCCGGGGGGCGGCAGCAGTACTTC. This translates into CASSLGSGGRQQYF.

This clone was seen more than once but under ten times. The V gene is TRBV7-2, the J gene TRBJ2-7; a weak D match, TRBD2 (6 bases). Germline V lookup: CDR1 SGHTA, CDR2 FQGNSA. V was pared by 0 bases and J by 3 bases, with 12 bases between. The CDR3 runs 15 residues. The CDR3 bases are TGTGCCAGCAGCTTAGCCCCGGGGGAGGTCTACGAGCAGTACTTC. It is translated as CASSLAPGEVYEQYF. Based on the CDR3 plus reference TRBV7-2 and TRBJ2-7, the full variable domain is GAGVSQSPSNKVTEKGKDVELRCDPISGHTALYWYRQSLGQGLEFLIYFQGNSAPDKSGLPSDRFSAERTGGSVSTLTIQRTQQEDSAVYLCASSLAPGEVYEQYFGPGTRLTVT.

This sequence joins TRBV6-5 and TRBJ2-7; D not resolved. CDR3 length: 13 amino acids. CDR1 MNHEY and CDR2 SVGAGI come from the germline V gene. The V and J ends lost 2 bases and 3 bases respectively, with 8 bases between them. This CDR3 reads CASSYGLRYEQYF. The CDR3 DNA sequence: TGTGCCAGCAGTTACGGGCTTCGCTACGAGCAGTACTTC.

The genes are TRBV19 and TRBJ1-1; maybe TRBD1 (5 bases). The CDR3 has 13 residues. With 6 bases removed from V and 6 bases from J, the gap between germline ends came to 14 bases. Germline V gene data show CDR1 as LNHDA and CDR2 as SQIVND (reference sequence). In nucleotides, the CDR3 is TGTGCCAGTAGCAGACGGGGGGTGGCTGAAGCTTTCTTT. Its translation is CASSRRGVAEAFF.

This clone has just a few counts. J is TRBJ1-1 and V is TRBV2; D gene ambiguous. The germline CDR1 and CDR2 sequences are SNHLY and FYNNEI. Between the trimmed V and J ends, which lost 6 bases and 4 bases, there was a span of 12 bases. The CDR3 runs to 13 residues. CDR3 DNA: TGTGCCAGCAGGGTGGTAACGGGCACTGAAGCTTTCTTT. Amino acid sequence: CASRVVTGTEAFF.

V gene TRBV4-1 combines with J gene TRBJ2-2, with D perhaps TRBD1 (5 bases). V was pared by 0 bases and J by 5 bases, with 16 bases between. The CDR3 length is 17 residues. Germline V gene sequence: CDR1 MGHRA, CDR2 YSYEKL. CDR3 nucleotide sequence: TGCGCCAGCAGCCAAGATAGTAGCAGGGCCACGACCGGGGAGCTGTTTTTT. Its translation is CASSQDSSRATTGELFF.

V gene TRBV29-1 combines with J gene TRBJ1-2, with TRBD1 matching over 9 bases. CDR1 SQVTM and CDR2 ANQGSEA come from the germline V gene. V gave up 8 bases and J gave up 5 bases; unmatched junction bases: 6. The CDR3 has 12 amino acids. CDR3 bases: TGCAGCTTTTCCGGGACAGGGTATGGCTACACCTTC. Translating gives CSFSGTGYGYTF. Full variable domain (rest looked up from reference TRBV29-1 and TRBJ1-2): SAVISQKPSRDICQRGTSLTIQCQVDSQVTMMFWYRQQPGQSLTLIATANQGSEATYESGFVIDKFPISRPNLTFSTLTVSNMSPEDSSIYLCSFSGTGYGYTFGSGTRLTVV.